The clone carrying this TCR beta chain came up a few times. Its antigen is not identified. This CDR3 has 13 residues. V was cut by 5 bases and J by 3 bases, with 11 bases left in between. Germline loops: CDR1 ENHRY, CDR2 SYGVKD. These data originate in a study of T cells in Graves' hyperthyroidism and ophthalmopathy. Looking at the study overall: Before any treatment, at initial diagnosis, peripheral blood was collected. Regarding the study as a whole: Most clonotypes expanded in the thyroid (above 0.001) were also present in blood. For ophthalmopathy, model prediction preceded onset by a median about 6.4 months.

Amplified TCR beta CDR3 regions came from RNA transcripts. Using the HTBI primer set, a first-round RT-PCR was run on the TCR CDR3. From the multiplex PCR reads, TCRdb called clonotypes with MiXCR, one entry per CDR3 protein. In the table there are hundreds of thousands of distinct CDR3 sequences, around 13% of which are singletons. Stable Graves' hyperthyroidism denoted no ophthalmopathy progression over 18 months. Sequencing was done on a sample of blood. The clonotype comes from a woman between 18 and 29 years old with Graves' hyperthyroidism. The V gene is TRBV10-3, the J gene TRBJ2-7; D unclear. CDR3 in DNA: TGTGCCATCAGTAGTGGTGCTCTCTACGAGCAGTACTTC. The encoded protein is CAISSGALYEQYF.